This TCR beta chain emerged from a study of cytomegalovirus exposure and HLA in healthy donors. Notes on the study in general: Productive status was seen about 90% or about 30% of the time for most TCR beta V segments in an earlier analysis. TCR sequences were mostly rare, though some public TCRs occurred in many donors.

With 60 Vbeta and 13 Jbeta primers, the PCR was carried out. Assay: immunoSEQ multiplex PCR; the TCRdb copy retains only in-frame clones and omits some. The profile shows about 300,000 clones, more than 80% of them singletons. A remark on this clone: Antigen unknown.

The J segment lost 5 bases and the V segment lost 3 bases, leaving 3 bases of the junction unmatched. The CDR3 loop spans 12 amino acids. CDR1 GTSNPN and CDR2 SVGIG come from the germline V gene (reference sequence). The sample was PBMCs. The receptor comes from a man aged 40-49 years in good health and CMV-seropositive. The genes are TRBV30 and TRBJ1-2, with 7 bases lining up with TRBD1. The CDR3 DNA reads as TGTGCCTGGAGCGGGGACAGTTATGGCTACACCTTC. Encoded protein: CAWSGDSYGYTF.